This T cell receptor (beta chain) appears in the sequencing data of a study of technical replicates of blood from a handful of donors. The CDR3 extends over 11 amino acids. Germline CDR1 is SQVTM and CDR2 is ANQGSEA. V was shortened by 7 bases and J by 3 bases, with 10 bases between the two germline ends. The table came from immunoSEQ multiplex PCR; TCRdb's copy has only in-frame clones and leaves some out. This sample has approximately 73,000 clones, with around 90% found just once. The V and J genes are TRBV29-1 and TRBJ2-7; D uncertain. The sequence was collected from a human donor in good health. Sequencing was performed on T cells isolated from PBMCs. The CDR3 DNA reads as TGCAGCGCTAAGACATTCTACGAGCAGTACTTC. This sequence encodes CSAKTFYEQYF.